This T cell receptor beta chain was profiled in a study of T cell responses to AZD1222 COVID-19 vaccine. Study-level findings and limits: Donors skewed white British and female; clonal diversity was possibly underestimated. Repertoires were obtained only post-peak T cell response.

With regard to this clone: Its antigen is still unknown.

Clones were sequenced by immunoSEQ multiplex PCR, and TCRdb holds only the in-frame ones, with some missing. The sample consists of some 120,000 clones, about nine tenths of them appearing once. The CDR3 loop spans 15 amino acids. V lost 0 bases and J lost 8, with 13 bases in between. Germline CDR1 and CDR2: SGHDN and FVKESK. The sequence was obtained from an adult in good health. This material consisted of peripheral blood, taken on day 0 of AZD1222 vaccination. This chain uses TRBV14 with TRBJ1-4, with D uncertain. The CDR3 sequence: CASSQDRIRREKLFF. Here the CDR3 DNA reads TGTGCCAGCAGCCAAGATCGCATCCGAAGGGAAAAACTGTTTTTT.